A selection of T cell receptor beta chains follows, all from one sample in a study of T cell responses to AZD1222 COVID-19 vaccine. This table comes from immunoSEQ multiplex PCR, and its TCRdb copy is limited to in-frame clones, with some not included. Here the sample spans some 96,000 clones, 88% being singletons. Source: peripheral blood, taken 28 days after the second AZD1222 dose. Every receptor here comes from an adult who received the AZD1222 COVID-19 vaccine. The CDR3 runs from the conserved cysteine through the conserved F or W. The D gene is left open where the match is weak. Rows may omit the clone size; those that give it use once, few, many or a size class.

v_gene	d_gene	abundance	j_gene	CDR3aa	CDR3nt
TRBV30	TRBD2	few	TRBJ2-1	CGSGRLSPNEQFF	TGTGGTAGCGGGAGACTGTCCCCCAATGAGCAGTTCTTC
TRBV6-6	.	.	TRBJ1-4	CASSYSVKLFF	TGTGCCAGCAGTTACTCGGTCAAACTGTTTTTT
TRBV9	.	.	TRBJ2-1	CASTIDQANGEQFF	TGTGCCAGCACCATCGACCAGGCCAACGGTGAGCAGTTCTTC
TRBV2	TRBD2	.	TRBJ2-1	CASSEPGGFYNEQFF	TGTGCCAGCAGTGAACCGGGGGGGTTCTACAATGAGCAGTTCTTC
TRBV5-8	.	.	TRBJ1-1	CASGLEGGTEAFF	TGTGCCAGCGGGCTGGAGGGGGGAACTGAAGCTTTCTTT
TRBV5-1	.	.	TRBJ1-1	CASSFNRQRNTEAFF	TGCGCCAGCAGCTTTAACAGACAAAGGAACACTGAAGCTTTCTTT
TRBV18	TRBD1	.	TRBJ2-3	CASSPHDRVTDTQYF	TGTGCCAGCTCACCACACGACAGGGTTACAGATACGCAGTATTTT
TRBV14	TRBD2	few	TRBJ2-1	CASSRWREINEQFF	TGTGCCAGCAGCCGATGGCGGGAGATAAATGAGCAGTTCTTC
TRBV6-2/TRBV6-3	TRBD2	few	TRBJ2-3	CASSYGYGGPGGGTQYF	TGTGCCAGCAGTTACGGTTACGGCGGACCGGGGGGGGGTACGCAGTATTTT
TRBV30	.	.	TRBJ2-5	CAWRSRGAGETQYF	TGTGCCTGGAGGAGTCGGGGGGCTGGGGAGACCCAGTACTTC
TRBV7-7	TRBD2	.	TRBJ2-1	CASSELAGEREQFF	TGTGCCAGCAGCGAACTAGCGGGAGAGCGTGAGCAGTTCTTC
TRBV20-1	.	.	TRBJ1-1	CSASSQVNTEAFF	TGCAGTGCTAGTAGTCAGGTAAACACTGAAGCTTTCTTT
TRBV23-1	.	.	TRBJ1-6	CASRRDAVRSYNSPLHF	TGCGCCAGCAGAAGGGACGCCGTACGCTCCTATAATTCACCCCTCCACTTT
TRBV29-1	.	.	TRBJ1-5	CSVGGGHQPQHF	TGCAGCGTTGGGGGAGGGCATCAGCCCCAGCATTTT
TRBV28	TRBD1	.	TRBJ2-5	CASSQGTGAGQETQYF	TGTGCCAGCAGTCAAGGGACAGGGGCAGGACAAGAGACCCAGTACTTC
TRBV19	.	.	TRBJ1-3	CASSILRTSGNTIYF	TGTGCCAGTAGTATACTGAGGACCTCTGGAAACACCATATATTTT
TRBV5-1	TRBD1	.	TRBJ2-7	CASGVQGALTF	TGCGCCAGCGGAGTACAGGGGGCGCTGACATTC
TRBV5-1	.	.	TRBJ2-3	CASSFGGGGTDTQYF	TGCGCCAGCAGCTTCGGCGGAGGGGGCACAGATACGCAGTATTTT
TRBV11-2	TRBD1	.	TRBJ2-2	CATSRQGATGELFF	TGTGCCACCTCAAGACAGGGGGCTACCGGGGAGCTGTTTTTT
TRBV6-1	.	.	TRBJ2-5	CASSEAGGSGTQYF	TGTGCCAGCAGTGAAGCTGGAGGGTCAGGGACCCAGTACTTC
TRBV27	.	.	TRBJ1-4	CASSLSSTGSGEKLFF	TGTGCCAGCAGTTTATCGAGTACAGGATCTGGTGAAAAACTGTTTTTT
TRBV15	.	.	TRBJ1-6	CATSRTMDSPLHF	TGTGCCACCAGCAGAACTATGGATTCACCCCTCCACTTT
TRBV20-1	.	.	TRBJ1-4	CSASAAGIGEKLFF	TGCAGTGCTAGTGCGGCAGGGATTGGAGAAAAACTGTTTTTT
TRBV7-9	.	.	TRBJ2-3	CASSLDGFSTDTQYF	TGTGCCAGCAGCTTAGACGGATTTAGCACAGATACGCAGTATTTT
TRBV12-5	.	.	TRBJ1-6	CASGSGLGDSPLHF	TGTGCTAGTGGTTCAGGGTTAGGGGATTCACCCCTCCACTTT
TRBV30	.	.	TRBJ1-5	CAWSPRDNQPQHF	TGTGCCTGGAGTCCACGGGACAATCAGCCCCAGCATTTT
TRBV5-1	.	.	TRBJ2-3	CASSLTTVTDTQYF	TGCGCCAGCAGCTTGACGACCGTCACAGATACGCAGTATTTT
TRBV19	.	once	TRBJ2-5	CASEAKGETQYF	TGTGCCAGTGAGGCGAAGGGAGAGACCCAGTACTTC
TRBV19	TRBD1	.	TRBJ2-1	CASSPIGDRGYNEQFF	TGTGCCAGTAGCCCCATAGGGGACAGGGGTTACAATGAGCAGTTCTTC